Each of the 16 T cell receptor beta chains below was sequenced from the same sample in a study of cytomegalovirus exposure and HLA in healthy donors. PCR primers comprised 60 Vbeta and 13 Jbeta primers. Profiled with immunoSEQ multiplex PCR; TCRdb holds only in-frame clones, not every one. Among more than 200,000 clones listed, 82% were seen once. The sequenced sample consisted of PBMCs. Receptors originate from a man in his forties in good health and CMV-seropositive.

This clone occurred a few times. This chain uses TRBV5-1 with TRBJ2-4; the D gene is possibly TRBD2 (6 bases). V gave up 2 bases and J gave up 4 bases, with 10 bases separating them. This CDR3 has 14 amino acids. Germline CDR1 is SGHRS and CDR2 is YFSETQ. CDR3 DNA: TGCGCCAGCAGCTTCGGCGGGACTAAAAACATTCAGTACTTC. It codes for CASSFGGTKNIQYF.

This chain links TRBV7-2 with TRBJ2-1; TRBD1 agrees at 7 bases. Germline CDR1 is SGHTA and CDR2 is FQGNSA. The CDR3 runs to 16 residues. The J segment lost 4 bases and the V segment lost 1 base, leaving 7 bases of the junction unmatched. The CDR3 is CASSLGGGQQYNEQFF. The CDR3, as DNA: TGTGCCAGCAGCTTAGGTGGGGGACAGCAATACAATGAGCAGTTCTTC.

The gene calls are TRBV5-1 and TRBJ1-4, with no clear D. Germline V CDR1 and CDR2: SGHRS, YFSETQ. CDR3 length: 16 residues. V gave up 0 bases and J gave up 2 bases, with 11 bases separating them. The CDR3 DNA sequence: TGCGCCAGCAGCTTGGCGGGTGACTATACTAATGAAAAACTGTTTTTT. It translates to CASSLAGDYTNEKLFF.

CDR3 bases: TGTGCCAGCAGTTCCAGGGACAGGGGCTCTAGAGCTTTCTTT. It encodes CASSSRDRGSRAFF. The chain combines TRBV27 with TRBJ1-1; 10 bases fit TRBD1. The germline CDR1 and CDR2 sequences are MNHEY and SMNVEV (reference sequence). The CDR3 contains 14 residues. V lost 4 bases, J lost 10 bases, and 9 bases stayed unmatched.

This clone came up a few times. The chain carries TRBV18 and TRBJ1-3; 8 bases are a match to TRBD1. CDR3 length equals 17 residues. From germline, CDR1 is KGHSH and CDR2 LQKENI. Trimming at V came to 2 bases and at J to 4 bases, leaving 10 bases not matched to a gene. In DNA, the CDR3 is TGTGCCAGCTCACCATTGACAGGGGTGGAATACGGAAACACCATATATTTT. Its translation: CASSPLTGVEYGNTIYF.

This clone was detected only once. This sequence joins TRBV6-1 and TRBJ1-1; weak D call: TRBD1 (6 bases). Trimming stripped 5 bases from V and 0 bases from J, with 10 bases between. CDR3 length: 14 amino acids. Germline CDR1 is MNHNS and CDR2 is SASEGT. The CDR3 DNA reads TGTGCCAGCAGTACCCGACAGGTGAACACTGAAGCTTTCTTT. It translates to CASSTRQVNTEAFF.

The chain uses TRBV9 and TRBJ1-1; D not resolved. The V end was cut by 0 bases, the J end by 5 bases, with 8 bases between. Germline values: CDR1 SGDLS, CDR2 YYNGEE. This CDR3 has 13 amino acids. CDR3 nucleotides: TGTGCCAGCAGCGTAGAGATGAGGACTGAAGCTTTCTTT. Translation gives CASSVEMRTEAFF.

The CDR3 loop is CASSLSGSIEQYV. The CDR3 DNA follows: TGTGCCAGCAGCCTGTCGGGAAGCATCGAGCAGTACGTC. This chain uses TRBV5-4 with TRBJ2-7, with a weak D call TRBD2 (5 bases). V was trimmed by 4 bases and J by 6 bases, leaving 14 bases between them. Germline V gives CDR1 SGHNT, CDR2 YYREEE (reference sequence). This CDR3 has 13 residues.

The rearrangement links TRBV5-1 to TRBJ2-1, with D possibly TRBD2 on 6 matching bases. Trimming took off 0 bases at V and 2 bases at J, with 9 bases between the two ends. Looked up from germline, CDR1 is SGHRS and CDR2 is YFSETQ. CDR3 length equals 15 residues. This chain's CDR3 is CASSLEGGPYNEQFF. As DNA, the CDR3 is TGCGCCAGCAGCTTGGAGGGAGGTCCCTACAATGAGCAGTTCTTC.

The chain has TRBV5-6 and TRBJ2-4, with 7 bases lining up with TRBD1. Trimming cost V 2 bases and J 0 bases; bases outside gene matches: 2. Germline V gene data show CDR1 as SGHDT and CDR2 as YYEEEE. The CDR3 runs to 15 residues. The CDR3 here is CASSLQGIAKNIQYF. The CDR3 region has the DNA TGTGCCAGCAGCTTACAGGGGATAGCCAAAAACATTCAGTACTTC.

The chain links TRBV12-5 to TRBJ1-5; a weak D match, TRBD1 (5 bases). This CDR3 has 15 amino acids. V was clipped by 1 base and J by 0 bases, with 7 bases between them. Looked up from germline, CDR1 is LGHNT and CDR2 is FRNRAP. This chain's CDR3 is CASGLGDSSNQPQHF. DNA for the CDR3: TGTGCTAGTGGTTTGGGAGACAGTAGCAATCAGCCCCAGCATTTT. The whole variable domain, filled in from reference TRBV12-5 and TRBJ1-5, reads DARVTQTPRHKVTEMGQEVTMRCQPILGHNTVFWYRQTMMQGLELLAYFRNRAPLDDSGMPKDRFSAEMPDATLATLKIQPSEPRDSAVYFCASGLGDSSNQPQHFGDGTRLSIL.

V is TRBV25-1 and J is TRBJ2-1; 7 nucleotides align to TRBD2. The J segment lost 2 bases and the V segment lost 2 bases, leaving 6 bases of the junction unmatched. There are 16 residues in the CDR3. CDR1 is MGHDK, CDR2 SYGVNS, per germline. CDR3 sequence reads: CASSEGGGVPYNEQFF. The CDR3 coding sequence is TGTGCCAGCAGTGAAGGGGGGGGAGTCCCCTACAATGAGCAGTTCTTC. The whole variable domain, filled in from reference TRBV25-1 and TRBJ2-1, reads EADIYQTPRYLVIGTGKKITLECSQTMGHDKMYWYQQDPGMELHLIHYSYGVNSTEKGDLSSESTVSRIRTEHFPLTLESARPSHTSQYLCASSEGGGVPYNEQFFGPGTRLTVL.

CDR3 loop: CAGGRRDGGETQYF. The CDR3 nucleotides are TGTGCCGGCGGCAGGCGGGATGGGGGAGAGACCCAGTACTTC. This sequence joins TRBV6-1 and TRBJ2-5, with D perhaps matching TRBD2 (6 bases). Trimming removed 11 bases from V and 4 bases from J, with 20 bases in between. The CDR3 is made up of 14 amino acids. CDR1 is MNHNS, CDR2 SASEGT, per germline.

This clone was counted a single time. J is TRBJ2-7 and V is TRBV7-2; 9 bases map to TRBD1. Trimming removed 5 bases from V and 2 bases from J; junction bases left unmatched: 4. CDR3 length equals 14 residues. CDR1 and CDR2 from the germline V gene are SGHTA and FQGNSA. CDR3 amino acids: CASSLGTGPYEQYV. The DNA for the CDR3 is TGTGCCAGCAGCCTCGGGACAGGGCCCTACGAGCAGTACGTC.

This clone was found a few times. V usage is TRBV28 and J usage is TRBJ2-7, with D tentatively TRBD1 (5 bases). V lost 2 bases to trimming and J lost 3 bases, with 8 bases between them. Germline CDR1 is MDHEN and CDR2 is SYDVKM. This CDR3 spans 13 amino acids. DNA of the CDR3: TGTGCCAGCAGTTTAAGGGGCCTCTACGAGCAGTACTTC. Its translation: CASSLRGLYEQYF.

The rearrangement uses TRBV6-5 and TRBJ2-1; D unclear. V lost 0 bases and J lost 8, with 8 bases in between. The CDR3 runs 13 residues. From germline, CDR1 is MNHEY and CDR2 SVGAGI. This CDR3 reads CASSYSQSYEQFF. CDR3 nucleotide sequence: TGTGCCAGCAGTTACTCTCAGTCCTATGAGCAGTTCTTC.